Below are 2 T cell receptor beta chains sequenced from a single sample in a study of CD8 T cells in ankylosing spondylitis. TCRdb recomputed calls from the 5' RACE reads with MiXCR, one row per CDR3 protein. This table holds 150,000 or so distinct CDR3 sequences, more than 9% found once. Sequenced sample: blood, either unsorted or a sorted T cell fraction (not recorded which). The receptors were sampled from a male donor with ankylosing spondylitis or in good health (not recorded which).

Note on this clonotype: A junction end diverges from the germline sequence, so it may reflect a read error. J is TRBJ2-2 and V is TRBV4-3; the match to TRBD1 covers 8 bases. This CDR3 comprises 13 residues. Germline CDR1 and CDR2: LGHNA and YSLEER. In DNA, the CDR3 is TGCGCCAGCAGCGAAGACAGGGGCGGGGAGCTGTTTTTT. Protein product: CASSEDRGGELFF.

This clonotype was picked up a small number of times. The chain carries TRBV12-3 or TRBV12-4 and TRBJ2-1; perhaps TRBD1 as D (6 bases). Trimming removed 1 base at V and 7 bases at J, with 11 bases between. The CDR3 is 14 amino acids. In DNA, the CDR3 is TGTGCCAGCAGTTTAGAGGAACAGGGTAATGAGCAGTTCTTC. The encoded protein is CASSLEEQGNEQFF.